The next 18 T cell receptor beta chains were all read from a single sample in a study of T-cell reconstitution after alpha-beta-depleted transplantation in children. Preparing the TCRbeta library involved the use of unique molecular identifiers. MiXCR, applied by TCRdb to the PCR reads, yields one record per CDR3 protein. The data contain fewer than 550,000 distinct CDR3 sequences, more than 9.5% of them seen just once; the ten biggest clones take up around 13%. The specimen was PBMCs, mostly from graft donor cells, collected 180 days after TCRalphabeta/CD19-depleted stem cell transplant. Receptors were obtained from a female patient between 2 and 10 years old who had a stem cell transplant for aplastic anemia, so the T cells may come from the graft donor.

This clonotype occurred many times. The chain recombines TRBV7-2 with TRBJ1-4; D remains ambiguous. The germline V gene has CDR1 SGHTA and CDR2 FQGNSA. This CDR3 spans 14 amino acids. V was trimmed by 3 bases and J by 3 bases, leaving 8 bases between them. In DNA, the CDR3 is TGTGCCAGCAGCTTCGGCAGGTCTAATGAAAAACTGTTTTTT. Its protein is CASSFGRSNEKLFF.

There are a few counts of this clonotype. V usage is TRBV27 and J usage is TRBJ1-1; no firm D call. The CDR3 sequence is 16 residues long. From germline, CDR1 is MNHEY and CDR2 SMNVEV (reference sequence). Deletions cut 5 bases from V and 3 bases from J, with 19 bases between. The CDR3 reads CASSPLPGGIYTEAFF. As DNA, the CDR3 is TGTGCCAGCAGTCCCCTCCCCGGCGGGATCTACACTGAAGCTTTCTTT.

This clonotype was detected a few times. The chain has TRBV5-1 and TRBJ2-5, with D possibly being TRBD1 or TRBD2 (5 bases each). CDR3 length: 14 amino acids. Per germline, CDR1 SGHRS and CDR2 YFSETQ. Trimming shortened V by 1 base and J by 0 bases, and 7 bases separated the two germline ends. The CDR3 region is CASSLRGDQETQYF. In nucleotides, the CDR3 is TGCGCCAGCAGCTTGAGAGGGGACCAAGAGACCCAGTACTTC.

This clonotype was counted a few times. The genes are TRBV27 and TRBJ2-7; either TRBD1 or TRBD2 may fit D (5 bases each). The germline V and J ends were trimmed by 2 bases and 7 bases, with 18 bases remaining between them. Per the germline V gene, CDR1 is MNHEY and CDR2 is SMNVEV (reference sequence). This CDR3 has 15 amino acids. The CDR3 DNA is TGTGCCAGCAGTTTAAGCCCCGGGGCCCACAGGGAGCAGTACTTC. It translates to CASSLSPGAHREQYF.

This clonotype was seen only a few times. CDR3 sequence: CSGGDRWGYTF. DNA for the CDR3: TGCAGTGGAGGGGACCGGTGGGGCTACACCTTC. This chain joins TRBV20-1 and TRBJ1-2, with D maybe TRBD1 (5 bases). V was shortened by 7 bases and J by 8 bases, with 14 bases between the two germline ends. This CDR3 is 11 amino acids long. The germline V gene encodes CDR1 DFQATT and CDR2 SNEGSKA (reference sequence).

The chain uses TRBV7-3 and TRBJ2-7; 10 bases agree with TRBD2. V dropped 0 bases and J dropped 7; count of bases not matched to a gene: 9. The CDR3 covers 16 residues. CDR1 is SGHTA and CDR2 is FQGTGA in the germline V gene. This chain's CDR3 is CASSLTRTSGVGEQYF. In DNA, the CDR3 is TGTGCCAGCAGCTTAACCAGGACTAGCGGTGTGGGGGAGCAGTACTTC. The entire variable domain, with the rest obtained from reference TRBV7-3 and TRBJ2-7, is as follows: GAGVSQTPSNKVTEKGKYVELRCDPISGHTALYWYRQSLGQGPEFLIYFQGTGAADDSGLPNDRFFAVRPEGSVSTLKIQRTERGDSAVYLCASSLTRTSGVGEQYFGPGTRLTVT.

V usage is TRBV5-5 and J usage is TRBJ2-1; 10 bases are a match to TRBD2. This CDR3 has 17 residues. V lost 0 bases to trimming and J lost 8 bases; unmatched junction nucleotides: 11. Germline V lookup: CDR1 SGHKS, CDR2 YYEKEE (reference sequence). The CDR3 DNA reads as TGTGCCAGCAGCTTGGCTGCTAGCGGGAGCTATTTGTATGAGCAGTTCTTC. It yields the protein CASSLAASGSYLYEQFF.

This clonotype came up a few times. The chain carries TRBV18 and TRBJ1-2; D remains unclear. The CDR3 has 12 residues. Per the germline V gene, CDR1 is KGHSH and CDR2 is LQKENI. The V gene lost 3 bases and the J gene lost 6 bases, with 8 bases spanning the gap. CDR3 DNA: TGTGCCAGCTCACCTTGGACGGATGGCTACACCTTC. It yields the protein CASSPWTDGYTF.

There are a few counts of this clonotype. The chain is built from TRBV7-8 and TRBJ2-1; D gene ambiguous. Trimming took off 5 bases at V and 3 bases at J, with 17 bases between the two ends. The CDR3 covers 16 residues. Germline V gene data show CDR1 as SGHVS and CDR2 as FQNEAQ. CDR3 nucleotide sequence: TGTGCCAGCAGCCCCGTTCAGCGCCTAAGCTACAATGAGCAGTTCTTC. Its translation: CASSPVQRLSYNEQFF.

There are many counts of this clonotype. V usage is TRBV10-2 and J usage is TRBJ2-2; 7 positions match TRBD2. The J segment lost 5 bases and the V segment lost 3 bases, leaving 6 bases of the junction unmatched. Germline assignment: CDR1 WSHSY and CDR2 SAAADI. The CDR3 has 15 amino acids. The DNA for the CDR3 is TGCGCCAGCAGTGAAGGGACTACGGGAACCGGGGAGCTGTTTTTT. Translated, it gives CASSEGTTGTGELFF.

The rearrangement links TRBV5-1 to TRBJ2-1, with 10 positions matching TRBD1. CDR3 length: 15 residues. V was clipped by 2 bases and J by 6 bases; unmatched bases: 5. The germline gives CDR1 SGHRS, CDR2 YFSETQ. The CDR3 sequence is CASSFRDRGVNEQFF. As DNA, the CDR3 is TGCGCCAGCAGCTTCCGGGACAGGGGCGTCAATGAGCAGTTCTTC. Combining the CDR3 with reference TRBV5-1 and TRBJ2-1 gives the whole variable domain KAGVTQTPRYLIKTRGQQVTLSCSPISGHRSVSWYQQTPGQGLQFLFEYFSETQRNKGNFPGRFSGRQFSNSRSEMNVSTLELGDSALYLCASSFRDRGVNEQFFGPGTRLTVL.

The chain links TRBV12-3 or TRBV12-4 to TRBJ1-4; D is ambiguous. Trimming removed 4 bases from V and 6 bases from J, with 6 bases in between. This CDR3 spans 12 amino acids. CDR3 coding DNA: TGTGCCAGCAGTTCTGTGGATGAAAAACTGTTTTTT. Translating it yields CASSSVDEKLFF.

The chain carries TRBV15 and TRBJ2-1; D is uncertain. The CDR3 runs 16 residues. Germline V lookup: CDR1 LNHNV, CDR2 YYDKDF (reference sequence). V was cut by 1 base and J by 0 bases, with 10 bases left in between. DNA for the CDR3: TGTGCCACCAGCAGAGTTGGCGGAAGCTCCTACAATGAGCAGTTCTTC. The encoded protein is CATSRVGGSSYNEQFF.

This clonotype was found many times. The chain couples TRBV12-3 or TRBV12-4 to TRBJ1-6; tentatively, D is TRBD1 (5 bases). Trimming removed 4 bases from V and 0 bases from J, with 7 bases in between. There are 15 residues in the CDR3. The CDR3 here is CASSSRGSYNSPLHF. The CDR3 coding sequence is TGTGCCAGCAGTTCGAGGGGCTCCTATAATTCACCCCTCCACTTT.

This clonotype came up a few times. Since no conserved phenylalanine or tryptophan closes the CDR3, a read error is the likely cause. The DNA is left out, because the CDR3 cannot be placed on it with certainty; the CDR3 is given as TCRdb lists it. The genes are TRBV19 and TRBJ1-2. CDR1 and CDR2 from the germline V gene are LNHDA and SQIVND (reference sequence). Including both end residues, the CDR3 is 12 amino acids long. This chain's CDR3 is CASSTPNRAFVI.

This clonotype was seen more than once but under ten times. The rearrangement joins TRBV20-1 to TRBJ2-6; D remains unclear. V lost 6 bases and J lost 0, with 12 bases in between. The CDR3 extends over 15 amino acids. Looked up from germline, CDR1 is DFQATT and CDR2 is SNEGSKA (reference sequence). CDR3 residues: CSAAPWASGANVLTF. CDR3 DNA sequence: TGCAGTGCCGCCCCGTGGGCCTCTGGGGCCAACGTCCTGACTTTC.

This chain links TRBV27 with TRBJ2-7; TRBD2 matches 7 bases. V shed 2 bases and J 0 bases; nucleotides not matched to a gene: 7. CDR1 and CDR2 from the germline V gene are MNHEY and SMNVEV (reference sequence). The CDR3 has 16 residues. This chain's CDR3 is CASSLGSGGSSYEQYF. DNA for the CDR3: TGTGCCAGCAGTTTAGGGTCGGGCGGGAGCTCCTACGAGCAGTACTTC.

This clonotype showed up just a few times. The V gene is TRBV6-2 or TRBV6-3, the J gene TRBJ2-1, with 7 bases fitting TRBD2. This CDR3 has 15 amino acids. The V gene end was trimmed by 0 bases and the J gene end by 3 bases; junction bases not matched to a gene: 2. Germline V gene data show CDR1 as MNHEY and CDR2 as SVGEGT. CDR3 DNA sequence: TGTGCCAGCAGTTACTCCGGGACTAACTACAATGAGCAGTTCTTC. Protein sequence: CASSYSGTNYNEQFF.